This T cell receptor beta chain comes out of a study of T cells in Graves' hyperthyroidism and ophthalmopathy. It was RNA transcripts that yielded the amplified TCR beta CDR3 regions. HTBI primers were employed in a first-round RT-PCR of the TCR CDR3. Each CDR3 protein is one row after TCRdb ran MiXCR on the multiplex PCR reads. Here the sample spans roughly 750,000 distinct CDR3 sequences, less than 20% being singletons. V shed 0 bases, J shed 0 bases, and the junction held 5 bases outside the gene matches. The CDR3 extends over 16 amino acids. CDR1 and CDR2 (germline): MDHEN, SYDVKM. This clonotype has at least ten counts. It was uncontrolled infection, other autoimmune disease, pregnancy or lactation that excluded patients.

V usage is TRBV28 and J usage is TRBJ2-7; 7 nucleotides agree with TRBD1. The sequence was obtained from a man in his late teens or twenties with Graves' hyperthyroidism. Sequencing was done on a sample of blood. CDR3 in amino acids: CASSLWARDSSYEQYF. The CDR3 DNA reads TGTGCCAGCAGTTTATGGGCCCGGGACAGCTCCTACGAGCAGTACTTC.